Listed below are T cell receptor beta chains from one sample, sequenced in a study of cytomegalovirus exposure and HLA in healthy donors. Libraries were prepared by immunoSEQ multiplex PCR; TCRdb keeps only in-frame clonotypes and omits some of them. The sample includes about 240,000 clones, roughly 86% seen only once; the top ten take roughly 1.2%. The sequencing input was PBMCs. Receptor source: a woman aged 25 to 39 in good health and CMV-seropositive. The CDR3 runs from the conserved cysteine through the conserved F or W. The size of a clone is reported for some rows only, either as once, few or many, or as a class for expanded clones.

NA,TRBJ1-2,TRBV5-6,CASSLGGEVHGYTF
NA,TRBJ2-5,TRBV2,CASRAGLATGRETQYF
few,TRBJ2-2,TRBV6-4,CASSDSAGGSGELFF
NA,TRBJ1-5,TRBV4-2,CASSQATGHQPQHF
NA,TRBJ2-5,TRBV5-6,CASSFELGGGGKTQYF
NA,TRBJ1-2,TRBV9,CASSVEGVGYTF
NA,TRBJ1-1,TRBV7-8,CASKGDLTFEAFF
NA,TRBJ2-3,TRBV5-1,CASSPQRSTDTQYF
once,TRBJ1-5,TRBV7-8,CASSLGQGLSNQPQHF
NA,TRBJ1-1,TRBV28,CASSLSGTGNTEAFF
NA,TRBJ2-3,TRBV11-2,CASSPGVDTQYF
many,TRBJ2-7,TRBV19,CASSRDRGFEQYF
few,TRBJ2-7,TRBV5-4,CASSGEGRGYEQYF
NA,TRBJ1-3,TRBV6-6,CASSPTVGNTIYF
NA,TRBJ2-3,TRBV21-1,CASSKASGETTDTQYF
NA,TRBJ1-2,TRBV27,CASSFGRQGAYGYTF
NA,TRBJ2-3,TRBV2,CASTSGLAGHTDTQYF
NA,TRBJ2-2,TRBV15,CATSGGLRTGELFF
NA,TRBJ2-7,TRBV27,CASSFSGTSVYEQYF
NA,TRBJ2-7,TRBV19,CASSVGAGGRRPYEQYF
NA,TRBJ2-7,TRBV19,CDTRLRQTYEQYF
NA,TRBJ2-3,TRBV2,CASSVKPDTQYF
NA,TRBJ2-1,TRBV4-1,CASSQGLADEQFF
once,TRBJ2-2,TRBV7-7,CASSLDSGAGELFF
NA,TRBJ1-2,TRBV19,CASSIAVNYGYTF
NA,TRBJ2-7,TRBV30,CAWRDDRTPAYEQYF
NA,TRBJ2-3,TRBV30,CAWTGASTDTQYF
NA,TRBJ2-6,TRBV11-2,CASSLGFGQGSGANVLTF
NA,TRBJ1-3,TRBV7-2,CASSLHRNSGNTIYF
once,TRBJ2-1,TRBV29-1,CSVVGAGSYNEQFF
NA,TRBJ2-7,TRBV5-4,CASSRERASSYEQYF
once,TRBJ2-6,TRBV19,CASSASGQGFSGANVLTF
NA,TRBJ1-5,TRBV11-1,CASSTGLWQPQHF
NA,TRBJ1-2,TRBV7-2,CASTKQAYGYTF
once,TRBJ2-7,TRBV28,CASRPRGGYASYEQYF
NA,TRBJ2-2,TRBV6-5,CASSYSLAGVNGELFF
NA,TRBJ2-7,TRBV7-2,CASSSLLRRQTYEQYF
NA,TRBJ1-4,TRBV5-1,CASSGGQGATNEKLFF
many,TRBJ1-4,TRBV28,CASSFYRGTGEKLFF
NA,TRBJ1-1,TRBV6-5,CASSWSVQNTEAFF
NA,TRBJ2-7,TRBV6-1,CASSDFPITSGVDEQYF
once,TRBJ1-4,TRBV27,CASSIGGIAEKLFF
NA,TRBJ1-2,TRBV30,CAWSVWSGKGYTF
once,TRBJ2-1,TRBV5-1,CASSIPGTRAYNEQFF
NA,TRBJ2-3,TRBV5-8,CASSDSGADTDTQYF
once,TRBJ1-2,TRBV5-8,CASSPGTLRSYGYTF
NA,TRBJ2-4,TRBV27,CASSLIPGVKNIQYF
few,TRBJ2-2,TRBV7-2,CASSLGVSGTTNTGELFF
NA,TRBJ1-2,TRBV7-9,CASSLAQGQFSYGYTF
NA,TRBJ2-2,TRBV27,CASSLWGQITTGELFF
NA,TRBJ1-2,TRBV27,CASKPGQEYGYTF
NA,TRBJ1-2,TRBV27,CASSLTTGFSYGYTF
NA,TRBJ1-1,TRBV5-1,CASTGNRGTEAFF
NA,TRBJ1-2,TRBV25-1,CASSEFFEGNNYGYTF
NA,TRBJ2-5,TRBV7-9,CASSPDLQGGETQYF
NA,TRBJ2-3,TRBV10-3,CAISDSGEADTQYF
once,TRBJ1-4,TRBV30,CAWSVRGRVGEKLFF
NA,TRBJ1-3,TRBV2,CASREQGFSGNTIYF